These 28 T cell receptor beta chains originate from one sample sequenced in a study of cytomegalovirus exposure and HLA in healthy donors. This PCR relied on a set of 60 Vbeta primers and 13 Jbeta primers. The data were produced by immunoSEQ multiplex PCR, yet TCRdb's version contains in-frame clones alone and is incomplete. The data contain about 160,000 clones, roughly 70% of them singletons. Sequencing input: PBMCs. These receptors were collected from a woman in her 30s in good health and CMV-seronegative.

Only a few counts were recorded for this clone. The V and J genes are TRBV28 and TRBJ1-5, with TRBD1 matching over 10 bases. CDR3 length equals 15 residues. The V gene end was trimmed by 5 bases and the J gene end by 8 bases; junction bases not matched to a gene: 9. CDR1 and CDR2 from the germline V gene are MDHEN and SYDVKM. The CDR3 bases are TGTGCCAGCAGTATCCCGGGACAGGGGAGTAAGCCCCAGCATTTT. Residues: CASSIPGQGSKPQHF.

This clone is a singleton in its sample. The rearrangement links TRBV9 to TRBJ1-2; 8 bases map to TRBD1. The CDR3 contains 14 residues. From germline, CDR1 is SGDLS and CDR2 YYNGEE. With V trimmed by 5 bases and J by 5 bases, 8 bases remained unmatched. The CDR3 DNA follows: TGTGCCAGCAGTCCCCCAGGGGGCAGTTATGGCTACACCTTC. Its protein is CASSPPGGSYGYTF.

This chain uses TRBV4-1 with TRBJ2-7; unclear D gene. This CDR3 is 12 amino acids long. Trimming took 0 bases from V and 6 from J, leaving 6 bases between them. Germline CDR1 reads MGHRA; CDR2 reads YSYEKL. CDR3: CASSQDAGEQYF. The DNA of the CDR3 is TGCGCCAGCAGCCAAGATGCAGGCGAGCAGTACTTC.

The table lists this clone with a few counts. This chain connects TRBV28 to TRBJ2-1, with 10 bases aligning to TRBD2. CDR3 length equals 16 residues. V lost 3 bases to trimming and J lost 0 bases; unmatched junction nucleotides: 2. CDR1 is MDHEN, CDR2 SYDVKM, per germline. CDR3 nucleotide sequence: TGTGCCAGCAGTTTTAGCGGGAGGTCCTCCTACAATGAGCAGTTCTTC. The encoded protein is CASSFSGRSSYNEQFF.

The chain joins TRBV9 to TRBJ2-3; 7 bases fit TRBD2. The V gene end was trimmed by 4 bases and the J gene end by 2 bases; junction bases not matched to a gene: 7. Germline CDR1 SGDLS, CDR2 YYNGEE. The CDR3 is made up of 15 amino acids. This CDR3 reads CASSIRAGLTDTQYF. The DNA for the CDR3 is TGTGCCAGCAGCATCCGAGCGGGACTCACAGATACGCAGTATTTT.

The genes are TRBV7-3 and TRBJ2-7, with unresolved D. The CDR3 contains 15 residues. V shed 2 bases and J shed 0 bases, with 11 bases lying between them. CDR1 and CDR2 (germline): SGHTA, FQGTGA. Written as DNA, the CDR3 is TGTGCCAGCAGCTTATTTGCGGAGAGCTCCTACGAGCAGTACTTC. Amino acid sequence: CASSLFAESSYEQYF. Variable domain in full (rest from reference TRBV7-3 and TRBJ2-7): GAGVSQTPSNKVTEKGKYVELRCDPISGHTALYWYRQSLGQGPEFLIYFQGTGAADDSGLPNDRFFAVRPEGSVSTLKIQRTERGDSAVYLCASSLFAESSYEQYFGPGTRLTVT.

The J gene is TRBJ1-2, the V gene TRBV18, with a tentative D call TRBD1 (5 bases). This CDR3 comprises 13 residues. The V end was cut by 3 bases, the J end by 4 bases, with 9 bases between. Germline-derived CDR1 and CDR2 are KGHSH and LQKENI. The DNA of the CDR3 is TGTGCCAGCTCACCTGACAGCCTCTATGGCTACACCTTC. It specifies CASSPDSLYGYTF.

The J gene is TRBJ2-3, the V gene TRBV7-2; 7 bases map to TRBD1. Germline V gives CDR1 SGHTA, CDR2 FQGNSA. V lost 2 bases, J lost 3 bases, and 2 bases stayed unmatched. The CDR3 runs to 14 residues. CDR3 nucleotides: TGTGCCAGCAGCTTATCACAGGGGACAGATACGCAGTATTTT. Its protein is CASSLSQGTDTQYF. The complete variable domain, with remaining parts taken from reference TRBV7-2 and TRBJ2-3, reads GAGVSQSPSNKVTEKGKDVELRCDPISGHTALYWYRQSLGQGLEFLIYFQGNSAPDKSGLPSDRFSAERTGGSVSTLTIQRTQQEDSAVYLCASSLSQGTDTQYFGPGTRLTVL.

V and J are TRBV4-3 and TRBJ2-7; D is unclear. From germline, CDR1 is LGHNA and CDR2 YSLEER. Between the trimmed V and J ends, which lost 0 bases and 2 bases, there was a span of 14 bases. The CDR3 consists of 16 residues. CDR3 sequence reads: CASSQDSTKRPYEQYF. The CDR3 DNA is TGCGCCAGCAGCCAAGATAGCACTAAACGACCCTACGAGCAGTACTTC.

V and J are TRBV27 and TRBJ2-1; D gene uncertain. The V end lost 1 base, the J end lost 4 bases, and 5 bases lay between the germline ends. The CDR3 loop spans 13 amino acids. Germline CDR1 is MNHEY and CDR2 is SMNVEV (reference sequence). The CDR3 is CASSLYQYNEQFF. Written as DNA, the CDR3 is TGTGCCAGCAGTTTATACCAGTACAATGAGCAGTTCTTC.

The chain employs TRBV28 and TRBJ2-3, with TRBD2 matching over 15 bases. V trimming: 10 bases; J trimming: 6 bases; junction bases outside the gene matches: 8. The CDR3 length is 15 residues. Germline lookup yields CDR1 MDHEN and CDR2 SYDVKM. Here the CDR3 reads CAIDGLAGGPDTQYF. The DNA for the CDR3 is TGTGCCATCGACGGACTAGCGGGAGGGCCGGATACGCAGTATTTT.

V usage is TRBV4-3 and J usage is TRBJ1-1; 9 nucleotides line up with TRBD1. The CDR3 consists of 14 residues. Germline values: CDR1 LGHNA, CDR2 YSLEER. Unmatched junction bases numbered 9, after V lost 2 bases and J lost 11 bases. This chain's CDR3 is CASSQSGTGIMAFF. CDR3 DNA: TGCGCCAGCAGCCAATCCGGGACAGGGATTATGGCTTTCTTT.

The gene calls are TRBV2 and TRBJ2-4; possibly TRBD2 for D (6 bases). The CDR3 runs 11 residues. V dropped 7 bases and J dropped 8 bases, with 9 bases sitting between them. From germline, CDR1 is SNHLY and CDR2 FYNNEI. The CDR3 DNA follows: TGTGCCAGCACCGGAGGGGACATTCAGTACTTC. Translated, it gives CASTGGDIQYF.

This chain connects TRBV7-9 to TRBJ1-4; 9 bases line up with TRBD1. From germline, CDR1 is SEHNR and CDR2 FQNEAQ (reference sequence). The junction had 10 bases not matched to a gene; V was cut back by 6 bases and J by 8 bases. The CDR3 is made up of 15 amino acids. The DNA of the CDR3 is TGTGCCAGCAGTCAGATAGGGACAGGGTTCGAAAAACTGTTTTTT. Its protein is CASSQIGTGFEKLFF.

The V and J genes are TRBV7-6 and TRBJ2-1; TRBD1 matches at 9 bases. The CDR3 is made up of 14 amino acids. Trimming at V came to 8 bases and at J to 8 bases, leaving 10 bases not matched to a gene. From germline, CDR1 is SGHVS and CDR2 FNYEAQ. CDR3 coding DNA: TGTGCCAGCGGACCGGGACAGGGTTCCCATGAGCAGTTCTTC. Translated: CASGPGQGSHEQFF. Looking up the rest from reference TRBV7-6 and TRBJ2-1 gives the full variable domain: GAGVSQSPRYKVTKRGQDVALRCDPISGHVSLYWYRQALGQGPEFLTYFNYEAQQDKSGLPNDRFSAERPEGSISTLTIQRTEQRDSAMYRCASGPGQGSHEQFFGPGTRLTVL.

This chain joins TRBV6-4 and TRBJ2-2; TRBD1 matches at 7 bases. Germline lookup yields CDR1 MRHNA and CDR2 SNTAGT. The CDR3 is 17 residues long. Trimming cost V 6 bases and J 3 bases; bases outside gene matches: 13. CDR3 amino acids: CASSATGTERYTGELFF. The CDR3 coding sequence is TGTGCCAGCAGCGCAACTGGGACAGAAAGGTACACCGGGGAGCTGTTTTTT.

The gene calls are TRBV28 and TRBJ1-6; D call uncertain. Germline CDR1 MDHEN, CDR2 SYDVKM. The germline V and J ends were trimmed by 6 bases and 3 bases, with 15 bases remaining between them. The CDR3 runs 16 residues. The CDR3 reads CASSLPVAVYNSPLHF. DNA of the CDR3: TGTGCCAGCAGCCTTCCCGTAGCTGTCTATAATTCACCCCTCCACTTT.

The V call is TRBV29-1, the J call TRBJ2-3, with D possibly being TRBD2 (6 bases). This CDR3 comprises 12 residues. From germline, CDR1 is SQVTM and CDR2 ANQGSEA. The V end lost 4 bases, the J end lost 5 bases, and 10 bases lay between the germline ends. Here the CDR3 DNA reads TGCAGCGTTGCGGAGGGCAGAGATACGCAGTATTTT. This sequence encodes CSVAEGRDTQYF.

This clone was detected only a few times. The CDR3 nucleotides are TGTGCCAGCAGTTTTCAAGCCGGGACTAGCGGGAGGGACATCCAAGCAGATACGCAGTATTTT. Amino acid sequence: CASSFQAGTSGRDIQADTQYF. V gene TRBV27 combines with J gene TRBJ2-3; TRBD2 agrees at 16 bases. The CDR3 is 21 amino acids. The V segment lost 3 bases and the J segment 4 bases; nucleotides outside the gene matches: 16. CDR1 MNHEY and CDR2 SMNVEV come from the germline V gene (reference sequence).

This chain connects TRBV13 to TRBJ2-2; 13 positions match TRBD2. This CDR3 has 19 residues. The V and J ends lost 0 bases and 6 bases, in that order; junction bases with no gene match: 10. Germline CDR1 reads PRHDT; CDR2 reads FYEKMQ (reference sequence). For the CDR3, the DNA is TGTGCCAGCAGCTTAGGAAGAGGGACTAGCGGGAAACGTTCCGGGGAGCTGTTTTTT. Its translation: CASSLGRGTSGKRSGELFF.

The sample holds one count of this clone. The chain is built from TRBV14 and TRBJ1-2; 11 nucleotides align to TRBD1. Germline V gene lookup returns CDR1 SGHDN and CDR2 FVKESK. Trimming at V came to 4 bases and at J to 7 bases, leaving 8 bases not matched to a gene. This CDR3 has 15 amino acids. CDR3 loop: CASSLSGTGGIGYTF. As DNA, the CDR3 is TGTGCCAGCAGCCTTTCGGGGACAGGGGGTATTGGCTACACCTTC.

This chain uses TRBV7-3 with TRBJ2-7, with 9 bases identical to TRBD1. CDR3 length: 15 residues. J was trimmed by 5 bases and V by 1 base; bases with no gene match: 6. The germline gives CDR1 SGHTA, CDR2 FQGTGA. CDR3 residues: CASSLKGTGSHEQYF. The CDR3, as DNA: TGTGCCAGCAGCTTAAAAGGGACAGGGAGTCACGAGCAGTACTTC.

With regard to this clone: The junction differs from germline at one of its ends, possibly a read error. This chain connects TRBV25-1 to TRBJ2-7; TRBD1 matches at 7 bases. CDR3 length equals 15 residues. CDR1 and CDR2 from the germline V gene are MGHDK and SYGVNS. CDR3 nucleotide sequence: TGTGCCAGCAGTGAATCTGGGACAGTGGGTTACGAGCAGTGCTTC. Translating it yields CASSESGTVGYEQCF.

The CDR3 protein is CASSLSLAEYNEQFF. Here the CDR3 DNA reads TGTGCCAGCAGTTTATCGTTAGCGGAATACAATGAGCAGTTCTTC. The genes are TRBV28 and TRBJ2-1, with D possibly TRBD2 on 6 matching bases. Trimming took off 1 base at V and 4 bases at J, with 11 bases between the two ends. This CDR3 has 15 residues. Germline CDR1 MDHEN, CDR2 SYDVKM.

The chain carries TRBV27 and TRBJ2-1; D is possibly TRBD1 (6 bases). The CDR3 contains 15 residues. CDR1 MNHEY and CDR2 SMNVEV come from the germline V gene (reference sequence). Trimming shortened V by 3 bases and J by 0 bases, and 9 bases separated the two germline ends. This CDR3 is CASSFQGYSYNEQFF. In nucleotides, the CDR3 is TGTGCCAGCAGTTTCCAGGGGTACTCCTACAATGAGCAGTTCTTC.

The J gene is TRBJ2-2, the V gene TRBV27; D call uncertain. Germline values: CDR1 MNHEY, CDR2 SMNVEV (reference sequence). Trimming took 3 bases from V and 1 from J, leaving 6 bases between them. This CDR3 is 14 amino acids long. CDR3 coding DNA: TGTGCCAGCAGTTTGGAGTGGAACACCGGGGAGCTGTTTTTT. Amino acids: CASSLEWNTGELFF.

This clone was seen more than once but under ten times. The genes are TRBV28 and TRBJ2-3; D is unresolved. Germline CDR1 reads MDHEN; CDR2 reads SYDVKM. There are 13 residues in the CDR3. Deletions cut 7 bases from V and 3 bases from J, with 11 bases between. CDR3 loop: CASNEPKTDTQYF. The CDR3 DNA is TGTGCCAGCAATGAACCTAAGACAGATACGCAGTATTTT.

V is TRBV25-1 and J is TRBJ1-4; perhaps TRBD1 as D (5 bases). The CDR3 contains 14 residues. Germline V CDR1 and CDR2: MGHDK, SYGVNS. V was shortened by 3 bases and J by 7 bases, with 12 bases between the two germline ends. The CDR3 region is CASSDDSIGEKLFF. CDR3 nucleotides: TGTGCCAGCAGTGACGACAGTATTGGTGAAAAACTGTTTTTT.